The entry that follows covers one T cell receptor beta chain sequence. Its antigen is unknown. This entry is derived from a study of cytomegalovirus exposure and HLA in healthy donors. The study's findings and limits: 150 to 200 TCR beta chains were listed as cytomegalovirus-associated.

V lost 0 bases and J lost 3, with 12 bases in between. The CDR3 runs 16 residues. Germline V gives CDR1 MGHRA, CDR2 YSYEKL. PCR primers comprised 60 Vbeta and 13 Jbeta primers. The assay was immunoSEQ multiplex PCR, and TCRdb's table has in-frame clones only and misses some. The sample carries 100,000 to 150,000 clones, roughly 88% recorded once. Sequenced input: PBMCs. The chain joins TRBV4-1 to TRBJ1-5; D remains unclear. The clonotype comes from a boy between 10 and 17 years old in good health and CMV-seronegative. The CDR3 region is CASSQDWGGNNQPQHF. Written as DNA, the CDR3 is TGCGCCAGCAGCCAAGACTGGGGAGGCAACAATCAGCCCCAGCATTTT.